This passage covers 30 T cell receptor beta chains from one sample sequenced in a study of CD8 T cells in Susac syndrome. An amount of RNA that ranged from roughly 0.45 to 1 ug was reverse transcribed with random hexamers. One entry per CDR3 protein, called by TCRdb with MiXCR from the immunoSEQ multiplex PCR reads. The table shows roughly 150,000 distinct CDR3 sequences, with approximately 94% occurring only once. Sequences were obtained from CD4+ T cells from PBMCs. The source is a human donor with multiple sclerosis.

J is TRBJ1-2 and V is TRBV20-1, with a possible D match to TRBD1 (5 bases). V gave up 5 bases and J gave up 1 base, with 8 bases separating them. The length of the CDR3 is 12 residues. Germline loops: CDR1 DFQATT, CDR2 SNEGSKA (reference sequence). The CDR3 sequence: CSAGGYNYGYTF. DNA for the CDR3: TGCAGTGCTGGGGGGTATAACTATGGCTACACCTTC.

This clonotype was recorded once. The CDR3, as DNA: TGTGCCAGCAGCGACTGGGTAGGGGACAACAGGGGGAATCAGCCCCAGCATTTT. It yields the protein CASSDWVGDNRGNQPQHF. The genes are TRBV21-1 and TRBJ1-5; TRBD1 is the table's D call and was not checked against the DNA. TRBV21-1 has pseudogene status. CDR3 length: 18 residues.

The chain carries TRBV15 and TRBJ1-2, with 8 bases aligning to TRBD1. Germline V gene data show CDR1 as LNHNV and CDR2 as YYDKDF (reference sequence). There are 14 residues in the CDR3. J gave up 7 bases and V 1 base, and 5 bases lay outside the gene matches. The CDR3 region has the DNA TGTGCCACCAGCAGAGGGCAGGGGGCGGGTGGCTACACCTTC. It yields the protein CATSRGQGAGGYTF.

V is TRBV10-3 and J is TRBJ2-3, with D maybe TRBD1 (5 bases). Trimming stripped 0 bases from V and 2 bases from J, with 9 bases between. The CDR3 length is 15 residues. Germline lookup yields CDR1 ENHRY and CDR2 SYGVKD. CDR3 nucleotides: TGTGCCATCAGTGAGTCGAGGACAAACACAGATACGCAGTATTTT. Translated: CAISESRTNTDTQYF.

This chain connects TRBV7-2 to TRBJ1-4; D not certain. V lost 7 bases, J lost 8 bases, and 17 bases lay in between. This CDR3 comprises 14 residues. Germline V gene sequence: CDR1 SGHTA, CDR2 FQGNSA. The CDR3 sequence: CASNPGFESEKLFF. For the CDR3, the DNA is TGTGCCAGCAACCCTGGGTTTGAGAGCGAAAAACTGTTTTTT.

The genes are TRBV20-1 and TRBJ2-3; D not certain. Germline V gene data show CDR1 as DFQATT and CDR2 as SNEGSKA (reference sequence). There are 15 residues in the CDR3. V dropped 1 base and J dropped 0 bases, with 11 bases sitting between them. This CDR3 is CSARVSVLSTDTQYF. The CDR3 bases are TGCAGTGCTAGAGTGTCCGTACTGAGCACAGATACGCAGTATTTT.

In this sample, this clonotype turned up once. This chain joins TRBV12-3 or TRBV12-4 and TRBJ2-3, with a tentative D call TRBD1 (6 bases). V shed 8 bases and J shed 1 base, with 10 bases lying between them. The CDR3 length is 13 residues. DNA for the CDR3: TGTGCCAGCGTGTCAGGGGGCACAGATACGCAGTATTTT. This codes for CASVSGGTDTQYF.

The rearrangement joins TRBV11-2 to TRBJ1-2; D might be TRBD1 (5 bases). Trimming removed 3 bases at V and 4 bases at J, with 9 bases between. The germline CDR1 and CDR2 sequences are SGHAT and FQNNGV. This CDR3 spans 13 amino acids. CDR3 sequence: CASSLAGTYGYTF. CDR3 coding DNA: TGTGCCAGCAGCTTGGCGGGGACCTATGGCTACACCTTC. The full variable domain, its missing parts supplied by reference TRBV11-2 and TRBJ1-2, is EAGVAQSPRYKIIEKRQSVAFWCNPISGHATLYWYQQILGQGPKLLIQFQNNGVVDDSQLPKDRFSAERLKGVDSTLKIQPAKLEDSAVYLCASSLAGTYGYTFGSGTRLTVV.

This clonotype has just one count. This chain connects TRBV3-1 to TRBJ2-3; 12 positions match TRBD2. CDR1 and CDR2 from the germline V gene are LGHDT and YNNKEL (reference sequence). The ends lost 2 bases at V and 5 bases at J; junction bases unmatched: 2. The CDR3 contains 15 residues. As DNA, the CDR3 is TGTGCCAGCAGCCAATCTAGCGGGAGGGAAGATACGCAGTATTTT. As protein: CASSQSSGREDTQYF.

The chain employs TRBV2 and TRBJ2-6; D unclear. The CDR3 consists of 14 residues. V lost 5 bases and J lost 1, with 6 bases in between. Germline CDR1 is SNHLY and CDR2 is FYNNEI. This CDR3 reads CASSPDSGANVLTF. CDR3 nucleotide sequence: TGTGCCAGCAGTCCAGATTCTGGGGCCAACGTCCTGACTTTC.

A few counts support this clonotype. The chain is built from TRBV18 and TRBJ2-7, with 10 bases identical to TRBD1. V dropped 3 bases and J dropped 3; count of bases not matched to a gene: 5. CDR1 KGHSH and CDR2 LQKENI come from the germline V gene. The CDR3 contains 15 residues. CDR3 amino acids: CASSPAGQGIYEQYF. The CDR3 DNA reads TGTGCCAGCTCACCCGCGGGACAGGGGATCTACGAGCAGTACTTC.

This clonotype was picked up a small number of times. This chain links TRBV6-1 with TRBJ2-1; 13 nucleotides line up with TRBD2. Germline CDR1 MNHNS, CDR2 SASEGT. After removal of 6 bases from V and 0 bases from J, the junction contained 2 bases not matched to a gene. This CDR3 is 16 amino acids long. The CDR3 nucleotides read TGTGCCAGCAGGGGACTAGCGGGATTCTCCTACAATGAGCAGTTCTTC. This encodes CASRGLAGFSYNEQFF.

The DNA of the CDR3 is TGTGCCAGCAGTTACGGGGGGGGCGGAATGAACACTGAAGCTTTCTTT. Translation: CASSYGGGGMNTEAFF. The gene calls are TRBV6-5 and TRBJ1-1; the D gene is possibly TRBD1 (6 bases). The germline V gene encodes CDR1 MNHEY and CDR2 SVGAGI. This CDR3 is 16 amino acids long. The V end was cut by 2 bases, the J end by 0 bases, with 13 bases between.

The chain uses TRBV24-1 and TRBJ1-4, with a tentative D call TRBD1 (6 bases). This CDR3 contains 13 residues. The germline V gene encodes CDR1 KGHDR and CDR2 SFDVKD. Between the trimmed V and J ends, which lost 3 bases and 7 bases, there was a span of 8 bases. The CDR3 DNA sequence: TGTGCCACCAGTGATCTACAGGGTGAAAAACTGTTTTTT. It encodes CATSDLQGEKLFF.

The chain employs TRBV30 and TRBJ1-4; no clear D. Germline CDR1 is GTSNPN and CDR2 is SVGIG (reference sequence). The ends were cut back, 3 bases at V and 4 bases at J, with 15 bases in the middle. The CDR3 has 15 residues. This chain's CDR3 is CAWSRGGGHNEKLFF. The CDR3 nucleotides are TGTGCCTGGAGCCGCGGCGGAGGTCATAATGAAAAACTGTTTTTT. Complete variable domain (other parts from reference TRBV30 and TRBJ1-4): SQTIHQWPATLVQPVGSPLSLECTVEGTSNPNLYWYRQAAGRGLQLLFYSVGIGQISSEVPQNLSASRPQDRQFILSSKKLLLSDSGFYLCAWSRGGGHNEKLFFGSGTQLSVL.

The chain links TRBV29-1 to TRBJ2-5, with D possibly matching TRBD1 (5 bases). V gave up 6 bases and J gave up 5 bases, with 10 bases separating them. Per germline, CDR1 SQVTM and CDR2 ANQGSEA. This CDR3 is 11 amino acids long. The CDR3, as DNA: TGCAGCGTAGGCCCAGGGGAGACCCAGTACTTC. This sequence encodes CSVGPGETQYF.

The genes are TRBV3-1 and TRBJ2-7; no firm D call. The CDR3 is 14 residues long. Per the germline V gene, CDR1 is LGHDT and CDR2 is YNNKEL (reference sequence). The V end lost 8 bases, the J end lost 0 bases, and 14 bases lay between the germline ends. CDR3 in amino acids: CASSQEGSSYEQYF. CDR3 nucleotides: TGTGCCAGCTCACAAGAAGGTAGCTCCTACGAGCAGTACTTC.

The V call is TRBV7-8, the J call TRBJ1-5; TRBD1 is a possible D gene (5 bases). Germline V gene lookup returns CDR1 SGHVS and CDR2 FQNEAQ. The V and J ends lost 4 bases and 7 bases respectively, with 14 bases between them. The length of the CDR3 is 14 residues. The chain's CDR3 is CASSSRDPEQPQHF. Written as DNA, the CDR3 is TGTGCCAGCAGCTCCCGGGACCCCGAACAGCCCCAGCATTTT.

In this sample, this clonotype turned up once. This sequence joins TRBV24-1 and TRBJ2-1; 9 nucleotides match TRBD2. Trimming at V came to 8 bases and at J to 8 bases, leaving 6 bases not matched to a gene. Germline V CDR1 and CDR2: KGHDR, SFDVKD. CDR3 length: 13 residues. The CDR3 sequence is CATTSGRSDEQFF. CDR3 DNA: TGTGCCACCACCAGCGGGAGGAGCGATGAGCAGTTCTTC.

This sequence joins TRBV10-3 and TRBJ2-1; D is ambiguous. The CDR3 has 11 amino acids. Germline V gene lookup returns CDR1 ENHRY and CDR2 SYGVKD. Trimming cost V 4 bases and J 3 bases, with 1 base left between them. CDR3 protein: CAISVYNEQFF. The CDR3 DNA follows: TGTGCCATCAGTGTCTACAATGAGCAGTTCTTC.

The J gene is TRBJ1-1, the V gene TRBV29-1; D gene unclear. V was trimmed by 1 base and J by 4 bases, leaving 16 bases between them. The V gene's germline CDR1 is SQVTM and CDR2 ANQGSEA. This CDR3 is 15 amino acids long. The CDR3 protein is CSVEVLTRFGTEAFF. The CDR3 nucleotides read TGCAGCGTTGAAGTCCTGACACGTTTTGGCACTGAAGCTTTCTTT. The full variable domain, completed using reference TRBV29-1 and TRBJ1-1, is SAVISQKPSRDICQRGTSLTIQCQVDSQVTMMFWYRQQPGQSLTLIATANQGSEATYESGFVIDKFPISRPNLTFSTLTVSNMSPEDSSIYLCSVEVLTRFGTEAFFGQGTRLTVV.

This sequence joins TRBV6-5 and TRBJ1-2; the D gene is possibly TRBD1 (5 bases). Germline V lookup: CDR1 MNHEY, CDR2 SVGAGI. V shed 3 bases and J shed 4 bases, with 24 bases lying between them. CDR3 length: 18 amino acids. CDR3 loop: CASSYRGRSLNSGYGYTF. CDR3 DNA: TGTGCCAGCAGTTATAGGGGTCGGAGCCTAAACAGCGGCTATGGCTACACCTTC.

The chain combines TRBV28 with TRBJ1-1; the D is unclear. Deletions cut 7 bases from V and 7 bases from J, with 19 bases between. There are 14 residues in the CDR3. Looked up from germline, CDR1 is MDHEN and CDR2 is SYDVKM. CDR3 DNA sequence: TGTGCCAGCATCGTTCCCCTCAGGCGGGGTGAAGCTTTCTTT. Amino acids: CASIVPLRRGEAFF.

V is TRBV11-2 and J is TRBJ2-7, with TRBD2 identical over 9 bases. J was trimmed by 6 bases and V by 3 bases; bases with no gene match: 15. This CDR3 contains 17 residues. From germline, CDR1 is SGHAT and CDR2 FQNNGV. The CDR3 loop reads CASSLPSGAPGTTEQYF. CDR3 sequence (DNA): TGTGCCAGCAGCTTGCCTAGCGGGGCCCCAGGAACTACCGAGCAGTACTTC.

CDR3 DNA sequence: TGTGCCAGCAGCTTGGGAGGGACTAGCGGATACAATGAGCAGTTCTTC. Amino acids: CASSLGGTSGYNEQFF. The genes are TRBV5-4 and TRBJ2-1; 11 positions match TRBD2. Germline values: CDR1 SGHNT, CDR2 YYREEE (reference sequence). This CDR3 region has 16 residues. V was pared by 0 bases and J by 4 bases, with 3 bases of the junction left unmatched. Complete variable domain (other parts from reference TRBV5-4 and TRBJ2-1): ETGVTQSPTHLIKTRGQQVTLRCSSQSGHNTVSWYQQALGQGPQFIFQYYREEENGRGNFPPRFSGLQFPNYSSELNVNALELDDSALYLCASSLGGTSGYNEQFFGPGTRLTVL.

This sequence joins TRBV20-1 and TRBJ2-7, with 9 positions matching TRBD1. Trimming at V came to 5 bases and at J to 4 bases, leaving 12 bases not matched to a gene. This CDR3 has 15 amino acids. The germline V gene encodes CDR1 DFQATT and CDR2 SNEGSKA (reference sequence). The CDR3 DNA sequence: TGCAGTGCTGAACAGGGGGCAAGACCCTTTTACGAGCAGTACTTC. This encodes CSAEQGARPFYEQYF.

The chain carries TRBV3-1 and TRBJ1-2; D not resolved. Germline V gene sequence: CDR1 LGHDT, CDR2 YNNKEL (reference sequence). V was trimmed by 1 base and J by 4 bases, leaving 13 bases between them. The CDR3 runs to 15 residues. The CDR3 DNA follows: TGTGCCAGCAGCCAAGGGAAAGGGTTCGTCTATGGCTACACCTTC. Translated, it gives CASSQGKGFVYGYTF.

This clonotype was picked up one time. The CDR3 is CSGGVAPFTDTQYF. The CDR3 DNA follows: TGCAGTGGTGGGGTGGCCCCCTTCACAGATACGCAGTATTTT. The genes are TRBV20-1 and TRBJ2-3; unclear D gene. Trimming removed 7 bases at V and 2 bases at J, with 16 bases between. Germline V gene lookup returns CDR1 DFQATT and CDR2 SNEGSKA (reference sequence). The CDR3 contains 14 residues.

The genes are TRBV6-5 and TRBJ1-2; D ambiguous. Germline V CDR1 and CDR2: MNHEY, SVGAGI. V lost 8 bases, J lost 1 base, and 14 bases lay in between. This CDR3 contains 14 residues. The CDR3 protein is CASSSSRRNYGYTF. As DNA, the CDR3 is TGTGCCAGCTCATCAAGTCGGCGTAACTATGGCTACACCTTC.

The V call is TRBV2, the J call TRBJ2-1; D gene ambiguous. Germline CDR1 reads SNHLY; CDR2 reads FYNNEI. The CDR3 contains 12 residues. V was pared by 6 bases and J by 11 bases, with 14 bases between. The CDR3 sequence: CASRTIDWKQFF. In DNA form, the CDR3 reads TGTGCCAGCAGGACAATCGACTGGAAGCAGTTCTTC.